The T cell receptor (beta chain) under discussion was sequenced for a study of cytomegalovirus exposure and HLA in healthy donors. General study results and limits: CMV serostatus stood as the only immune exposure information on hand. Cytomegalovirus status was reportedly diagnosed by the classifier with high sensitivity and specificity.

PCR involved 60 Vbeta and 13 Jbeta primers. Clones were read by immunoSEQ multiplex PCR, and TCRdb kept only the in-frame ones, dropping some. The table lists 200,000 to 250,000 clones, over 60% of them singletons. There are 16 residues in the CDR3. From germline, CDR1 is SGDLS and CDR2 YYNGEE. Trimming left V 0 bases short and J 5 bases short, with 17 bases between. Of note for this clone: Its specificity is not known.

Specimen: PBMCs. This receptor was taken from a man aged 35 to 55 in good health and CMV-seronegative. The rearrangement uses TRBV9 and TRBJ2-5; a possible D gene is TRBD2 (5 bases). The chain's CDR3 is CASSVAEGVVYETQYF. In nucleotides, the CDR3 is TGTGCCAGCAGCGTAGCCGAGGGAGTCGTGTATGAGACCCAGTACTTC.